The clone carrying this T cell receptor (beta chain) was seen more than once but under ten times. Germline CDR1 and CDR2: GTSNPN and SVGIG (reference sequence). Trimming removed 5 bases from V and 5 bases from J; junction bases left unmatched: 6. The CDR3 has 14 residues. The data were obtained in a study of CD8+ T cells in alopecia areata. cDNA reverse transcribed from extracted RNA served as the sequencing template. TCRdb keeps only in-frame clones here, not all; method: immunoSEQ multiplex PCR. The sample has 180,000 or so clones, roughly 50% seen once; the top ten hold approximately 16%. The sample's treatment: oral pan-JAK inhibitor, 5-10 mg twice daily.

This clonotype was sampled from a human donor with alopecia areata. The specimen comprised CD4+ T cells sorted from blood, sampled between weeks 55 and 65, from a patient treated with tofacitinib. The J gene is TRBJ2-2, the V gene TRBV30, with 9 bases aligning to TRBD1. CDR3 protein: CAWEGTGNTGELFF. DNA of the CDR3: TGTGCCTGGGAAGGGACAGGGAATACCGGGGAGCTGTTTTTT. Combining the CDR3 with reference TRBV30 and TRBJ2-2 gives the whole variable domain SQTIHQWPATLVQPVGSPLSLECTVEGTSNPNLYWYRQAAGRGLQLLFYSVGIGQISSEVPQNLSASRPQDRQFILSSKKLLLSDSGFYLCAWEGTGNTGELFFGEGSRLTVL.